The 9 T cell receptor beta chains below come from one sample, sequenced in a study of monozygotic twins with cystic fibrosis. Clones were sequenced by immunoSEQ multiplex PCR, and TCRdb holds only the in-frame ones, with some missing. The sample holds tens of thousands of clones; more than 85% are singletons and the top ten take approximately 0.88%. The specimen was blood. The receptor set was obtained from a girl under 10 years old with cystic fibrosis.

This clone was recorded a few times. The J gene is TRBJ2-7, the V gene TRBV2; D may be TRBD1 (5 bases). The V end lost 5 bases, the J end lost 2 bases, and 13 bases lay between the germline ends. CDR3 size: 14 residues. Per the germline V gene, CDR1 is SNHLY and CDR2 is FYNNEI. The CDR3: CASSWAGSPYEQYF. The CDR3 region has the DNA TGTGCCAGCAGTTGGGCAGGGTCCCCCTACGAGCAGTACTTC. Combining the CDR3 with reference TRBV2 and TRBJ2-7 gives the whole variable domain EPEVTQTPSHQVTQMGQEVILRCVPISNHLYFYWYRQILGQKVEFLVSFYNNEISEKSEIFDDQFSVERPDGSNFTLKIRSTKLEDSAMYFCASSWAGSPYEQYFGPGTRLTVT.

This clone has a single count. V gene TRBV4-3 combines with J gene TRBJ2-3; 8 bases line up with TRBD1. Losses at the gene ends were 0 bases for V and 4 bases for J; bases not matched to a gene: 21. The CDR3 is made up of 21 amino acids. The germline V gene encodes CDR1 LGHNA and CDR2 YSLEER. This chain's CDR3 is CASSQESIAGSRTGSSDTQYF. CDR3 DNA sequence: TGCGCCAGCAGCCAAGAGAGCATCGCGGGTTCCAGGACAGGGTCTTCAGATACGCAGTATTTT.

The chain uses TRBV5-6 and TRBJ1-1; 8 nucleotides line up with TRBD1. The CDR3 length is 17 residues. Germline lookup yields CDR1 SGHDT and CDR2 YYEEEE. V shed 4 bases and J 2 bases; nucleotides not matched to a gene: 13. The CDR3 is CASSPDRDRLINTEAFF. DNA of the CDR3: TGTGCCAGCAGCCCGGATAGGGACAGGCTAATTAACACTGAAGCTTTCTTT.

The V call is TRBV7-9, the J call TRBJ2-7; 7 nucleotides agree with TRBD1. Germline V gene data show CDR1 as SEHNR and CDR2 as FQNEAQ (reference sequence). This CDR3 has 15 residues. V lost 2 bases to trimming and J lost 3 bases; unmatched junction nucleotides: 7. The CDR3 sequence is CASSLSGQVDYEQYF. The CDR3 bases are TGTGCCAGCAGCTTATCTGGACAGGTAGACTACGAGCAGTACTTC.

V usage is TRBV5-1 and J usage is TRBJ2-3; 11 bases agree with TRBD2. V was clipped by 0 bases and J by 6 bases; unmatched bases: 3. CDR3 length: 15 amino acids. Germline assignment: CDR1 SGHRS and CDR2 YFSETQ. CDR3 DNA sequence: TGCGCCAGCAGCTTGGCCCCTAGCGGGGGGGATACGCAGTATTTT. Its translation is CASSLAPSGGDTQYF.

In DNA, the CDR3 is TGTGCCAGCAGTTTATGGGCCAGCTCTGGAAACACCATATATTTT. Protein: CASSLWASSGNTIYF. The J gene is TRBJ1-3, the V gene TRBV28; the D is unclear. Germline V lookup: CDR1 MDHEN, CDR2 SYDVKM. Between the trimmed V and J ends, which lost 0 bases and 0 bases, there was a span of 6 bases. The CDR3 consists of 15 residues.

The chain recombines TRBV7-9 with TRBJ2-7; TRBD2 matches at 7 bases. This CDR3 contains 17 residues. Germline values: CDR1 SEHNR, CDR2 FQNEAQ (reference sequence). With 1 base clipped from V and 2 bases from J, the junction kept 11 bases outside the gene matches. CDR3 residues: CASSLEDRDYLTYEQYF. The DNA for the CDR3 is TGTGCCAGCAGCTTAGAGGACCGGGACTACCTAACCTACGAGCAGTACTTC.

This clone was detected once. This rearrangement joins TRBV28 to TRBJ2-2; D gene uncertain. Deletions cut 4 bases from V and 7 bases from J, with 10 bases between. The CDR3 runs to 13 residues. Looked up from germline, CDR1 is MDHEN and CDR2 is SYDVKM. The CDR3 nucleotides are TGTGCCAGCAGTTCCCCAGGTTTCGGGGAGCTGTTTTTT. It encodes CASSSPGFGELFF. Full variable domain (missing parts from reference TRBV28 and TRBJ2-2): DVKVTQSSRYLVKRTGEKVFLECVQDMDHENMFWYRQDPGLGLRLIYFSYDVKMKEKGDIPEGYSVSREKKERFSLILESASTNQTSMYLCASSSPGFGELFFGEGSRLTVL.

This clone was counted a single time. The chain combines TRBV2 with TRBJ2-7; no reliable D call. This CDR3 is 12 amino acids long. Germline V gives CDR1 SNHLY, CDR2 FYNNEI. The germline V and J ends were trimmed by 6 bases and 4 bases, with 10 bases remaining between them. The DNA of the CDR3 is TGTGCCAGCAGGGACGACACTTACGAGCAGTACTTC. Protein: CASRDDTYEQYF.